This TCR beta chain originates from a study of graft-versus-host responses after intestinal transplantation. Points on this clone: The target antigen is unknown.

The CDR3 is made up of 14 amino acids. The germline CDR1 and CDR2 sequences are MNHEY and SVGAGI. The ends were cut back, 4 bases at V and 6 bases at J, with 12 bases in the middle. Sequencing was performed with immunoSEQ multiplex PCR; in TCRdb, only in-frame clones are kept and a portion is missing. Of tens of thousands of clones in the sample, approximately 93% are singletons; the top ten hold approximately 0.5%. Study-wide results and limits: In patients with graft-donor T cell macrochimerism, allograft graft-versus-host to host-versus-graft clonal ratios were high.

This rearrangement joins TRBV6-5 to TRBJ2-2; D is possibly TRBD1 (5 bases). This clonotype was obtained from a human donor who received an intestinal transplant. The sample was unstimulated CD8+ T cells sorted from spleen or lymph node cells, taken before intestinal transplant. The CDR3 nucleotides read TGTGCCAGCAGTTTTGTAGGGGCGCCCGGGGAGCTGTTTTTT. Translated, it gives CASSFVGAPGELFF.